These T cell receptor beta chains were read from a single sample in a study of T cell responses to AZD1222 COVID-19 vaccine. Clones were read by immunoSEQ multiplex PCR, and TCRdb kept only the in-frame ones, dropping some. The table shows some 150,000 clones, with about 92% occurring only once. Sequenced material: peripheral blood, taken on day 0 of AZD1222 vaccination. Source of these receptors: an adult in good health. Both conserved end residues are trimmed from each CDR3. Each record gives: V gene, J gene, CDR3 protein.

TRBV5-5	TRBJ1-5	ASSVSGSPAQPQH
TRBV3-1/TRBV3-2	TRBJ2-7	ASSPFLGRSSYEQY
TRBV18	TRBJ1-1	ASSPAGLAEAF
TRBV2	TRBJ2-3	ASQVSTDTQY
TRBV5-1	TRBJ1-5	ASSLGRHEDQPQH
TRBV5-4	TRBJ2-3	ASSFGGDTQY
TRBV2	TRBJ2-7	ASTDRGRESYEQY
TRBV6-1	TRBJ1-1	ASSERFGRAETEAF
TRBV6-6	TRBJ1-2	ASRFPGQGEGGYT
TRBV5-1	TRBJ1-1	ASSLVGGKDTEAF
TRBV7-9	TRBJ1-2	ASRPAWEGHGYT
TRBV7-2	TRBJ1-6	ASSLSRDSPLH
TRBV5-4	TRBJ2-2	ASSLDGDRGLVNTGELF
TRBV5-1	TRBJ1-2	ASSLESPNYGYT
TRBV6-5	TRBJ1-4	ASRPDTTNEKLF
TRBV11-2	TRBJ1-1	ASSITLNTEAF
TRBV4-2	TRBJ1-2	ASSLDRRNYGYT
TRBV11-2	TRBJ2-2	ASSRSTGELF
TRBV18	TRBJ1-5	ASSPPGGISNQPQH
TRBV3-1/TRBV3-2	TRBJ1-6	ASSQRGQGMNSPLH
TRBV30	TRBJ1-1	AWSLGTGVNTEAF
TRBV3-1/TRBV3-2	TRBJ2-5	ASSHSGSPETQY
TRBV12-5	TRBJ1-5	ASAIDSNQPQH